Detailed here is one T cell receptor beta chain. Its antigen is currently unknown. The investigators reverse transcribed all of the isolated RNA, so they sequenced expressed TCRB transcripts. Profiled with immunoSEQ multiplex PCR; TCRdb holds only in-frame clones, not every one. This table has 900,000 or so clones, 17% appearing once. These data are taken from a study of beta chain features in type 1 diabetes. The CDR3 spans 15 residues. Trimming took 2 bases from V and 6 from J; bases not matched to a gene: 8. Germline V CDR1 and CDR2: SGDLS, YYNGEE. General study points: Patients showed naive, central memory and Treg TCRB repertoires that appeared more similar than those of healthy donors. Patients with type 1 diabetes showed fewer VDJ junction insertions and more deletions. Shortening of TCRB CDR3s, moderate but significant, appeared in all four CD4+ subsets of Type 1 diabetes patients.

Isolation of CD4+ naive, central memory, regulatory and stem cell-like memory cells was achieved by sorting via CD45RO/CCR7/CD25/CD127/CD95/CD27. The chain couples TRBV9 to TRBJ2-1; 7 bases are shared with TRBD2. Material for sequencing was naive CD4+ T cells from blood. The origin of this receptor is a woman aged 18-29 years in good health. The DNA of the CDR3 is TGTGCCAGCAGCGTCCTGGGAGGGACTATCAATGAGCAGTTCTTC. The encoded protein is CASSVLGGTINEQFF.